A single TCR beta chain is shown here with its context. Only in-frame clones appear in the TCRdb table, and some are missing; sequencing was by immunoSEQ multiplex PCR. Among some 29,000 clones listed, roughly 90% were seen once. This entry comes from a study of T cell changes during pregnancy in multiple sclerosis. This CDR3 has 14 residues. V dropped 5 bases and J dropped 2; count of bases not matched to a gene: 5. Germline V lookup: CDR1 SNHLY, CDR2 FYNNEI. The genes are TRBV2 and TRBJ2-5, with TRBD2 identical over 7 bases. The receptor's source is a female donor in good health, enrolled as a control in a pregnancy study. The input for sequencing was CD4+ T cells from peripheral blood mononuclear cells, taken in the first trimester of pregnancy. The CDR3 DNA sequence: TGTGCCAGCAGTCAGCGGGGATTTCAAGAGACCCAGTACTTC. Its translation is CASSQRGFQETQYF.